This T cell receptor (beta chain) was sequenced for a study of T cell changes during pregnancy in multiple sclerosis. There are 15 residues in the CDR3. V dropped 4 bases and J dropped 5 bases, with 18 bases sitting between them. Germline V gives CDR1 SGHRS, CDR2 YFSETQ. The method was immunoSEQ multiplex PCR; TCRdb's version includes in-frame clones alone and lacks a portion of them. The sample contains 65,000 to 85,000 clones, nearly 95% of which appear only once. The sequences come from CD4+ T cells from peripheral blood mononuclear cells, collected after pregnancy. J is TRBJ1-2 and V is TRBV5-1, with D possibly TRBD1 on 6 matching bases. The receptor comes from a female donor with multiple sclerosis, enrolled in a pregnancy study. The CDR3 DNA reads as TGCGCCAGCAGCCCCGGTGGGGGGGCGGGGTATGGCTACACCTTC. It specifies CASSPGGGAGYGYTF.